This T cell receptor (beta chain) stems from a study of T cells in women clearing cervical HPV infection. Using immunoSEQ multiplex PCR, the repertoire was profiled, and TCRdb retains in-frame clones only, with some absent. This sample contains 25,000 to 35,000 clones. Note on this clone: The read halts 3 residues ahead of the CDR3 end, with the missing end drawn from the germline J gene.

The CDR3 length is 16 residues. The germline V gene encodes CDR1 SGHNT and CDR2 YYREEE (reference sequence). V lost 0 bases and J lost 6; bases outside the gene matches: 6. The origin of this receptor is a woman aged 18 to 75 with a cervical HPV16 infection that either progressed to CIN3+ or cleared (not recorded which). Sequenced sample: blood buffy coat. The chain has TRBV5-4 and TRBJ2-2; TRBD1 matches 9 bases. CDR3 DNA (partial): TGTGCCAGCAGCTTGGCCCCCGGGACAGGGTCCGGGGAG. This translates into CASSLAPGTGSGE. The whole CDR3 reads CASSLAPGTGSGELFF.